Included here is one TCR beta chain sequence, with context. Its antigen is unknown. There are no base qualities to consult, and no much larger clone falls within one base. The time point label corresponds to: peripheral blood 12 weeks after first pembrolizumab dose. Mismatch repair deficiency in every enrolled patient was established by polymerase chain reaction or immunohistochemistry. A few patients who responded to pembrolizumab therapy underwent TCR sequencing. The phase II trial prospectively tested pembrolizumab PD-1 blockade in advanced mismatch repair-deficient cancers regardless of tissue of origin. Serial peripheral blood T cell samples were collected before and at multiple times after starting PD-1 blockade. Blood sampling time points were reported as weeks after the first dose of pembrolizumab. The entry originates in a study of PD-1 blockade in mismatch repair-deficient tumors (dated by TCRdb to 2016 to 2017). With regard to the full study: Between late 2013 and September 2016, some 92 consecutive patients with approximately 12 mismatch repair-deficient cancer types, all previously treated and progressing, were enrolled in the trial. Deep sequencing of TCR CDR3 regions was used to track tumor-associated T cell clones in peripheral blood of patients responding to PD-1 blockade.

Summary of the overall study and its limitations: After pembrolizumab, tumor-resident clones, which were often undetectable in blood before treatment, expanded rapidly and then contracted, generally ahead of radiologic responses.

Library preparation used the immunoSEQ multiplex PCR assay. TCRdb took over this immuneACCESS table, retaining in-frame rearrangements with V and J assigned. Such tables are incomplete; in checked studies, under half of the missing clones stem from an unresolved V gene, and the remainder is unexplained. The sample data list some 84,000 clones, and approximately 81% of these were observed just once. Roughly 2.7% of the sample lies in the top ten. CDR1 and CDR2 are drawn from the germline V gene: SGDLS, YYNGEE. The trim is 4 bases for V and 0 bases for J, with a gap of 11 bases between the germline ends. From cysteine to phenylalanine, the CDR3 is 15 amino acids long. The DNA shown is the 45-base CDR3, in frame from base 1.

Recombination joined TRBV9 with TRBJ2-1; TRBD1 could be the D gene, as 6 bases match. This receptor was obtained from an adult with mismatch repair-deficient cancer. The sample was peripheral blood, taken 12 weeks after starting pembrolizumab. The CDR3 sequence is CASSQQTGSYNEQFF. The DNA sequence is given as TGTGCCAGCAGCCAACAGACAGGCTCCTACAATGAGCAGTTCTTC.